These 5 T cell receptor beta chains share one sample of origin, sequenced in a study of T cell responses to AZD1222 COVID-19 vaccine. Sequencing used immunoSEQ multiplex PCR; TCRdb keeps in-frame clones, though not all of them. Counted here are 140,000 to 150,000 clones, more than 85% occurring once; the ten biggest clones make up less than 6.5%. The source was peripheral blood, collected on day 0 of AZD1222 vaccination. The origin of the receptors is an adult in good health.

CDR3 sequence (DNA): TGCGCCAGCAGCCAAGCCTGGAGCGGGAGTACAGATACGCAGTATTTT. As protein: CASSQAWSGSTDTQYF. The gene calls are TRBV4-1 and TRBJ2-3; TRBD2 agrees at 8 bases. Germline CDR1 and CDR2: MGHRA and YSYEKL. The CDR3 consists of 16 residues. With 1 base clipped from V and 3 bases from J, the junction kept 6 bases outside the gene matches.

This CDR3 is CAWSVFLEAFF. The CDR3 coding sequence is TGTGCCTGGAGTGTTTTTTTGGAGGCTTTCTTT. The chain combines TRBV30 with TRBJ1-1, with D unresolved. CDR3 length: 11 amino acids. V dropped 0 bases and J dropped 11 bases, with 10 bases sitting between them. CDR1 and CDR2 (germline): GTSNPN, SVGIG (reference sequence).

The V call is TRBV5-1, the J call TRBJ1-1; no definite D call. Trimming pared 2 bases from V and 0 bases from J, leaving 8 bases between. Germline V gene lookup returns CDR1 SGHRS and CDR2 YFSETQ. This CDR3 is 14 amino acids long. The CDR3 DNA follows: TGCGCCAGCAGCTTAACGAGCTTGAACACTGAAGCTTTCTTT. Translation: CASSLTSLNTEAFF.

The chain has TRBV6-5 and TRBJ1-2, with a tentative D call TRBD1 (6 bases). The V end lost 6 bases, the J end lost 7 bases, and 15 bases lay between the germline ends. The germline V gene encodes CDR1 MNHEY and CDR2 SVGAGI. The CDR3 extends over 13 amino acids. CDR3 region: CASRTNREGGYTF. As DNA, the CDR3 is TGTGCCAGCAGAACCAACAGGGAAGGTGGCTACACCTTC.

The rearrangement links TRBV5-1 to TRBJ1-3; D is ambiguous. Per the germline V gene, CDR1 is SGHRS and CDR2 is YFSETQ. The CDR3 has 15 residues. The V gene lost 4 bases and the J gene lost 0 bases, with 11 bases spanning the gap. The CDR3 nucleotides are TGCGCCAGCAGCGAGGGCTTCTTCTCTGGAAACACCATATATTTT. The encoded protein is CASSEGFFSGNTIYF.